These 14 T cell receptor beta chains share one sample of origin, sequenced in a study of early T cells in non-severe SARS-CoV-2 infection. TCRdb redid the calling of the 5' RACE reads with MiXCR, one entry per CDR3 protein. The sample lists about 25,000 distinct CDR3 sequences; 4.4% were seen once. Input material: whole blood. The receptors here all came from an adult who was a healthcare worker with PCR-confirmed SARS-CoV-2 infection or an uninfected control (not recorded which).

At least ten counts were recorded for this clonotype. V gene TRBV6-6 combines with J gene TRBJ2-7; TRBD1 aligns across 9 bases. CDR3 size: 13 residues. Germline assignment: CDR1 MNHNY and CDR2 SVGAGI (reference sequence). J was trimmed by 6 bases and V by 6 bases; bases with no gene match: 6. CDR3 amino acids: CASSSTGGSEQYF. In nucleotides, the CDR3 is TGTGCCAGCAGCAGTACAGGGGGCAGCGAGCAGTACTTC.

Ten or more counts support this clonotype. This sequence joins TRBV29-1 and TRBJ1-1; D is perhaps TRBD1 (5 bases). This CDR3 has 14 amino acids. CDR1 is SQVTM, CDR2 ANQGSEA, per germline. Trimming pared 3 bases from V and 4 bases from J, leaving 15 bases between. CDR3 nucleotide sequence: TGCAGCGTTGAGGTGGGGACGTGGGGCACTGAAGCTTTCTTT. Residues: CSVEVGTWGTEAFF.

This chain connects TRBV5-1 to TRBJ1-4; no reliable D call. Between the trimmed V and J ends, which lost 0 bases and 8 bases, there was a span of 17 bases. The CDR3 loop spans 16 amino acids. Germline V gene data show CDR1 as SGHRS and CDR2 as YFSETQ. The CDR3 loop reads CASSLAPVRPGEKLFF. The CDR3 DNA reads TGCGCCAGCAGCTTGGCCCCGGTCCGCCCCGGGGAAAAACTGTTTTTT.

This clonotype was picked up many times. The chain links TRBV10-3 to TRBJ2-7, with D maybe TRBD1 (5 bases). The CDR3 is 13 amino acids. V lost 6 bases and J lost 2, with 11 bases in between. Germline CDR1 ENHRY, CDR2 SYGVKD. The CDR3 spells CAISVTETYEQYV. The CDR3 region has the DNA TGTGCCATCAGCGTGACAGAAACCTACGAGCAGTACGTC.

In this sample, this clonotype turned up many times. The chain couples TRBV24-1 to TRBJ2-5, with a weak D call TRBD1 (6 bases). Germline values: CDR1 KGHDR, CDR2 SFDVKD. Trimming removed 7 bases from V and 7 bases from J, with 24 bases in between. The length of the CDR3 is 16 residues. CDR3 bases: TGTGCCACCAGCACCTCGGACAGTCAAGCGTTTGGGACCCAGTACTTC. It encodes CATSTSDSQAFGTQYF.

This clonotype occurred many times. J is TRBJ1-5 and V is TRBV5-1; unclear D gene. This CDR3 is built from 13 residues. Germline loops: CDR1 SGHRS, CDR2 YFSETQ. V lost 1 base to trimming and J lost 6 bases, with 8 bases between them. The CDR3 DNA reads as TGCGCCAGCAGCTTGAATTATGGTCAGCCCCAGCATTTT. This encodes CASSLNYGQPQHF.

This clonotype was observed at least ten times. The V call is TRBV24-1, the J call TRBJ2-1; 7 bases are a match to TRBD1. V shed 3 bases and J 7 bases; nucleotides not matched to a gene: 5. The CDR3 totals 14 residues. CDR1 is KGHDR and CDR2 is SFDVKD in the germline V gene. In DNA form, the CDR3 reads TGTGCCACCAGTGATGCCGGGACAGCAAATGAGCAGTTCTTC. Protein sequence: CATSDAGTANEQFF.

At least ten counts were recorded for this clonotype. V gene TRBV6-2 or TRBV6-3 combines with J gene TRBJ1-1; D ambiguous. This CDR3 spans 14 amino acids. Germline V gives CDR1 MNHEY, CDR2 SVGEGT. V was pared by 2 bases and J by 7 bases, with 14 bases between. Written as DNA, the CDR3 is TGTGCCAGCAGTTACGATTTGGAGTCGGATGAAGCTTTCTTT. Translation: CASSYDLESDEAFF.

This clonotype was found many times. V gene TRBV4-3 combines with J gene TRBJ2-3; D might be TRBD2 (5 bases). V was trimmed by 2 bases and J by 7 bases, leaving 16 bases between them. This CDR3 has 15 amino acids. The germline V gene encodes CDR1 LGHNA and CDR2 YSLEER. For the CDR3, the DNA is TGCGCCAGCAGCCAAAGCCTTGGCGCGGGTAATACGCAGTATTTT. Translation gives CASSQSLGAGNTQYF.

V and J are TRBV24-1 and TRBJ2-2; D possibly corresponds to TRBD2 (6 bases). The V and J ends lost 8 bases and 3 bases respectively, with 9 bases between them. The CDR3 is 13 amino acids. The germline CDR1 and CDR2 sequences are KGHDR and SFDVKD. The CDR3 DNA is TGTGCCACCATTGGAGGGGACACCGGGGAGCTGTTTTTT. Residues: CATIGGDTGELFF.

The chain has TRBV9 and TRBJ2-5; 9 nucleotides align to TRBD2. Germline CDR1 is SGDLS and CDR2 is YYNGEE. Losses at the gene ends were 0 bases for V and 0 bases for J; bases not matched to a gene: 0. The CDR3 is made up of 15 amino acids. CDR3 bases: TGTGCCAGCAGCGTAGGACTAGCGGACCAAGAGACCCAGTACTTC. It codes for CASSVGLADQETQYF. The full variable domain, completed using reference TRBV9 and TRBJ2-5, is DSGVTQTPKHLITATGQRVTLRCSPRSGDLSVYWYQQSLDQGLQFLIQYYNGEERAKGNILERFSAQQFPDLHSELNLSSLELGDSALYFCASSVGLADQETQYFGPGTRLLVL.

This clonotype was seen only a few times. The CDR3 loop reads CASRGQGALGKLFF. In nucleotides, the CDR3 is TGTGCCAGCAGAGGACAGGGGGCGCTTGGAAAACTGTTTTTT. The rearrangement uses TRBV27 and TRBJ1-4; 11 bases match TRBD1. Trimming removed 6 bases from V and 10 bases from J; junction bases left unmatched: 7. Germline V lookup: CDR1 MNHEY, CDR2 SMNVEV (reference sequence). CDR3 length equals 14 residues.

A remark on this clonotype: Just one base apart from a much larger clone, this may be a read error. CDR3 sequence: CASSRQGFRPQHF. In nucleotides, the CDR3 is TGTGCCAGCAGTCGTCAGGGGTTTCGGCCCCAGCATTTT. The chain couples TRBV5-5 to TRBJ1-5, with D possibly TRBD1 on 6 matching bases. CDR3 length equals 13 residues. Germline CDR1 SGHKS, CDR2 YYEKEE (reference sequence). V shed 5 bases and J shed 9 bases, with 15 bases lying between them.

This clonotype was counted a few times. This rearrangement joins TRBV7-9 to TRBJ2-7; D assignment may be TRBD1 or TRBD2 (6 bases each). Deletions cut 3 bases from V and 3 bases from J, with 12 bases between. Per the germline V gene, CDR1 is SEHNR and CDR2 is FQNEAQ (reference sequence). This CDR3 has 14 amino acids. This CDR3 is CASSFGGLGYEQYV. DNA for the CDR3: TGTGCCAGCAGCTTCGGGGGCCTAGGCTACGAGCAGTACGTC.